This record concerns one TCR beta chain sequence. The antigen remains unidentified. This entry is derived from a study of CD8 T cells in ankylosing spondylitis. Broader study findings: Made up of fewer than 10 highly homologous variants, a TCR beta motif appeared characteristic of ankylosing spondylitis blood.

CDR3 length: 13 amino acids. V lost 6 bases and J 2 bases, leaving 11 bases between the germline ends. With molecular barcodes, quantitative 5'-RACE was used to make the TCR beta libraries. TCRdb itself ran the 5' RACE reads through MiXCR, one entry per CDR3 protein. The table has some 450,000 distinct CDR3 sequences, roughly 15% seen once. The chain employs TRBV12-3 or TRBV12-4 and TRBJ2-7; D may be TRBD1 or TRBD2 (6 bases each). Sequenced material: blood, either unsorted or a sorted T cell fraction (not recorded which). The TCR comes from a male donor with ankylosing spondylitis. CDR3 region: CASRRGAAYEQYF. CDR3 in DNA: TGTGCCAGCAGGAGGGGGGCGGCCTACGAGCAGTACTTC.